Sequencing of this T cell receptor (beta chain) was carried out in a study of regulatory T cells in long-lasting Graves disease. Stated time point: persistent/refractory GD, antithyroid drugs over 5 years with positive TRAb. PBMC RNA served as the TCR library source. Both iRepertoire HTBI primers and Arm-PCR of CDR3 regions were used to build the TCR beta libraries. Each CDR3 protein is one row after TCRdb ran MiXCR on the multiplex PCR reads. The data hold hundreds of thousands of distinct CDR3 sequences, with less than 25% observed a single time. This clonotype was observed a few times. The V end was cut by 8 bases, the J end by 0 bases, with 14 bases between. This CDR3 is built from 15 residues. Germline CDR1 reads MNHNS; CDR2 reads SASEGT.

The receptor's source is a female donor with Graves disease. The chain employs TRBV6-1 and TRBJ1-5; D is undetermined. This material consisted of peripheral blood mononuclear cells (PBMCs), taken when the disease was refractory, from a patient treated with antithyroid drugs. In DNA form, the CDR3 reads TGTGCCAGCGGCGTTACCAGAGATAGCAATCAGCCCCAGCATTTT. As protein: CASGVTRDSNQPQHF.